Presented here are 20 T cell receptor beta chains from one specimen sequenced in a study of blood T cell repertoires in COVID-19. Generated by immunoSEQ multiplex PCR, the TCRdb table keeps only in-frame clones and is missing some. This table has 350,000 to 500,000 clones, 80% to 90% appearing once. Sequenced sample: peripheral blood. These TCRs come from a young man with COVID-19, enrolled during active disease.

J is TRBJ2-5 and V is TRBV16; 11 positions match TRBD2. Germline V CDR1 and CDR2: KGHSY, FQNENV. The CDR3 length is 16 residues. After removal of 2 bases from V and 2 bases from J, the junction contained 4 bases not matched to a gene. The CDR3 protein is CASSQTLAGGQETQYF. DNA of the CDR3: TGTGCCAGCAGCCAAACCCTAGCGGGGGGTCAAGAGACCCAGTACTTC.

The chain has TRBV5-1 and TRBJ2-3; 14 bases match TRBD2. J was trimmed by 4 bases and V by 8 bases; bases with no gene match: 6. The CDR3 runs to 15 residues. Germline V gene lookup returns CDR1 SGHRS and CDR2 YFSETQ. The CDR3 DNA reads TGCGCCAGTGACTCGGGACTAGCGGGAGCAGATACGCAGTATTTT. Translation gives CASDSGLAGADTQYF.

This chain connects TRBV7-2 to TRBJ2-3, with 8 nucleotides matching TRBD2. The ends lost 4 bases at V and 2 bases at J; junction bases unmatched: 11. The CDR3 runs to 17 residues. Looked up from germline, CDR1 is SGHTA and CDR2 is FQGNSA. In nucleotides, the CDR3 is TGTGCCAGCAGCTCCGGACTCCGTAGCGGGACCACAGATACGCAGTATTTT. Residues: CASSSGLRSGTTDTQYF. The whole variable domain, remainder taken from reference TRBV7-2 and TRBJ2-3, is GAGVSQSPSNKVTEKGKDVELRCDPISGHTALYWYRQSLGQGLEFLIYFQGNSAPDKSGLPSDRFSAERTGGSVSTLTIQRTQQEDSAVYLCASSSGLRSGTTDTQYFGPGTRLTVL.

This chain joins TRBV5-1 and TRBJ2-1, with 9 bases fitting TRBD2. Per the germline V gene, CDR1 is SGHRS and CDR2 is YFSETQ. This CDR3 has 15 amino acids. V lost 0 bases and J lost 13; bases outside the gene matches: 11. CDR3 loop: CASSLETPTSGSQFF. In nucleotides, the CDR3 is TGCGCCAGCAGCTTGGAAACCCCGACTAGCGGCAGTCAGTTCTTC.

This chain links TRBV7-9 with TRBJ2-1, with TRBD2 identical over 7 bases. The CDR3 is made up of 14 amino acids. The J segment lost 5 bases and the V segment lost 4 bases, leaving 5 bases of the junction unmatched. The V gene's germline CDR1 is SEHNR and CDR2 FQNEAQ (reference sequence). CDR3 coding DNA: TGTGCCAGCAGCTCCCCCGGGACTAACAATGAGCAGTTCTTC. Its protein product is CASSSPGTNNEQFF.

The V call is TRBV5-1, the J call TRBJ2-7; 10 nucleotides match TRBD1. This CDR3 is 15 amino acids long. The germline V gene has CDR1 SGHRS and CDR2 YFSETQ. J gave up 4 bases and V 4 bases, and 8 bases lay outside the gene matches. In DNA form, the CDR3 reads TGCGCCAGCAGCGTAACGACAGGGGGCTTTTACGAGCAGTACTTC. Residues: CASSVTTGGFYEQYF. Complete variable domain (other parts from reference TRBV5-1 and TRBJ2-7): KAGVTQTPRYLIKTRGQQVTLSCSPISGHRSVSWYQQTPGQGLQFLFEYFSETQRNKGNFPGRFSGRQFSNSRSEMNVSTLELGDSALYLCASSVTTGGFYEQYFGPGTRLTVT.

The chain links TRBV9 to TRBJ2-2; 11 nucleotides agree with TRBD2. The germline CDR1 and CDR2 sequences are SGDLS and YYNGEE. V shed 0 bases, J shed 7 bases, and the junction held 5 bases outside the gene matches. The CDR3 contains 16 residues. CDR3 coding DNA: TGTGCCAGCAGCGTAGTAGCGGGAGGGCCGTTCGGGGAGCTGTTTTTT. As protein: CASSVVAGGPFGELFF.

The rearrangement uses TRBV6-5 and TRBJ1-1; D gene uncertain. Trimming pared 2 bases from V and 1 base from J, leaving 8 bases between. The CDR3 contains 14 residues. Looked up from germline, CDR1 is MNHEY and CDR2 is SVGAGI. CDR3 protein: CASSYVGRNTEAFF. CDR3 in DNA: TGTGCCAGCAGTTACGTCGGGAGGAACACTGAAGCTTTCTTT.

This chain uses TRBV6-5 with TRBJ1-2; 8 nucleotides line up with TRBD1. This CDR3 spans 14 amino acids. V lost 6 bases and J lost 8; bases outside the gene matches: 11. The germline V gene has CDR1 MNHEY and CDR2 SVGAGI. DNA for the CDR3: TGTGCCAGCAGCAAAAGGTCAGGGGGCCTCGGCTACACCTTC. Translation gives CASSKRSGGLGYTF.

This sequence joins TRBV19 and TRBJ2-3; 8 bases are a match to TRBD2. Germline V lookup: CDR1 LNHDA, CDR2 SQIVND (reference sequence). The CDR3 runs to 16 residues. Trimming cost V 7 bases and J 0 bases; bases outside gene matches: 9. CDR3 in amino acids: CASTDWASGSTDTQYF. CDR3 bases: TGTGCCAGTACCGATTGGGCTAGCGGGAGCACAGATACGCAGTATTTT.

J is TRBJ2-5 and V is TRBV7-7, with 11 bases matching TRBD2. With 2 bases clipped from V and 4 bases from J, the junction kept 6 bases outside the gene matches. From germline, CDR1 is SSHAT and CDR2 FNYEAQ (reference sequence). The CDR3 extends over 16 amino acids. The CDR3 nucleotides read TGTGCCAGCAGCTTAAGACTAGCGGGGTTAGGAGAGACCCAGTACTTC. It yields the protein CASSLRLAGLGETQYF.

The gene calls are TRBV2 and TRBJ2-7, with TRBD1 matching over 7 bases. The V gene end was trimmed by 7 bases and the J gene end by 0 bases; junction bases not matched to a gene: 12. From germline, CDR1 is SNHLY and CDR2 FYNNEI. The CDR3 runs 16 residues. The CDR3 region is CASMAEDRPSSYEQYF. The CDR3 DNA reads as TGTGCCAGCATGGCAGAGGACAGGCCGAGCTCCTACGAGCAGTACTTC. Looking up the rest from reference TRBV2 and TRBJ2-7 gives the full variable domain: EPEVTQTPSHQVTQMGQEVILRCVPISNHLYFYWYRQILGQKVEFLVSFYNNEISEKSEIFDDQFSVERPDGSNFTLKIRSTKLEDSAMYFCASMAEDRPSSYEQYFGPGTRLTVT.

The rearrangement joins TRBV6-4 to TRBJ1-1, with D unresolved. The CDR3 has 15 residues. The germline V gene has CDR1 MRHNA and CDR2 SNTAGT. Trimming pared 0 bases from V and 0 bases from J, leaving 8 bases between. CDR3 protein: CASSDSLPMNTEAFF. CDR3 bases: TGTGCCAGCAGTGACTCTCTACCCATGAACACTGAAGCTTTCTTT.

This sequence joins TRBV7-9 and TRBJ2-5; 10 nucleotides agree with TRBD2. Losses at the gene ends were 5 bases for V and 5 bases for J; bases not matched to a gene: 11. The CDR3 has 16 amino acids. Germline CDR1 is SEHNR and CDR2 is FQNEAQ (reference sequence). Here the CDR3 reads CASSPRASGSYETQYF. The DNA for the CDR3 is TGTGCCAGCAGCCCGCGGGCTAGCGGGAGTTACGAGACCCAGTACTTC. Looking up the rest from reference TRBV7-9 and TRBJ2-5 gives the full variable domain: DTGVSQNPRHKITKRGQNVTFRCDPISEHNRLYWYRQTLGQGPEFLTYFQNEAQLEKSRLLSDRFSAERPKGSFSTLEIQRTEQGDSAMYLCASSPRASGSYETQYFGPGTRLLVL.

The chain has TRBV19 and TRBJ1-5, with a weak D call TRBD1 (5 bases). The CDR3 is made up of 15 amino acids. V lost 1 base, J lost 1 base, and 8 bases lay in between. Per germline, CDR1 LNHDA and CDR2 SQIVND (reference sequence). The CDR3 bases are TGTGCCAGTAGTATAGGGGGCGCCAGCAATCAGCCCCAGCATTTT. Translating gives CASSIGGASNQPQHF.

The rearrangement uses TRBV25-1 and TRBJ1-3; D perhaps matches TRBD1 (6 bases). V gave up 4 bases and J gave up 1 base, with 20 bases separating them. Per the germline V gene, CDR1 is MGHDK and CDR2 is SYGVNS. The CDR3 totals 18 residues. The CDR3 sequence: CASSAAGYRDESGNTIYF. For the CDR3, the DNA is TGTGCCAGCAGTGCCGCCGGATACAGGGACGAATCTGGAAACACCATATATTTT.

The chain couples TRBV28 to TRBJ2-3, with TRBD1 as a possible D gene (6 bases). V lost 6 bases, J lost 6 bases, and 16 bases lay in between. This CDR3 contains 14 residues. Germline CDR1 is MDHEN and CDR2 is SYDVKM. The CDR3: CASRPHRVVDTQYF. Here the CDR3 DNA reads TGTGCCAGCAGGCCCCACAGGGTCGTGGATACGCAGTATTTT.

The rearrangement uses TRBV30 and TRBJ1-2; TRBD1 might be the D (5 bases). The V gene's germline CDR1 is GTSNPN and CDR2 SVGIG (reference sequence). The ends were cut back, 8 bases at V and 0 bases at J, with 13 bases in the middle. The CDR3 sequence is 13 residues long. CDR3 bases: TGTGCCGGAACGACAGCGACTAACTATGGCTACACCTTC. The encoded protein is CAGTTATNYGYTF.

This chain uses TRBV19 with TRBJ1-1; TRBD1 might be the D (5 bases). The CDR3 loop spans 16 amino acids. Looked up from germline, CDR1 is LNHDA and CDR2 is SQIVND (reference sequence). V lost 2 bases and J 10 bases, leaving 23 bases between the germline ends. The CDR3 nucleotides read TGTGCCAGTAGTATATTGGGGCCTAGGCCTCAAAGGGGAGCTTTCTTT. Its protein is CASSILGPRPQRGAFF. The full variable domain, with the rest looked up from reference TRBV19 and TRBJ1-1, is DGGITQSPKYLFRKEGQNVTLSCEQNLNHDAMYWYRQDPGQGLRLIYYSQIVNDFQKGDIAEGYSVSREKKESFPLTVTSAQKNPTAFYLCASSILGPRPQRGAFFGQGTRLTVV.

This rearrangement joins TRBV3-1 (or the pseudogene TRBV3-2) to TRBJ2-5; possibly TRBD2 for D (5 bases). V gave up 4 bases and J gave up 2 bases, with 11 bases separating them. CDR1 and CDR2 (germline): LGHDT, YNNKEL (reference sequence). This CDR3 contains 14 residues. The CDR3 nucleotides read TGTGCCAGCAGCCGGTCCACTAGACAAGAGACCCAGTACTTC. This sequence encodes CASSRSTRQETQYF.